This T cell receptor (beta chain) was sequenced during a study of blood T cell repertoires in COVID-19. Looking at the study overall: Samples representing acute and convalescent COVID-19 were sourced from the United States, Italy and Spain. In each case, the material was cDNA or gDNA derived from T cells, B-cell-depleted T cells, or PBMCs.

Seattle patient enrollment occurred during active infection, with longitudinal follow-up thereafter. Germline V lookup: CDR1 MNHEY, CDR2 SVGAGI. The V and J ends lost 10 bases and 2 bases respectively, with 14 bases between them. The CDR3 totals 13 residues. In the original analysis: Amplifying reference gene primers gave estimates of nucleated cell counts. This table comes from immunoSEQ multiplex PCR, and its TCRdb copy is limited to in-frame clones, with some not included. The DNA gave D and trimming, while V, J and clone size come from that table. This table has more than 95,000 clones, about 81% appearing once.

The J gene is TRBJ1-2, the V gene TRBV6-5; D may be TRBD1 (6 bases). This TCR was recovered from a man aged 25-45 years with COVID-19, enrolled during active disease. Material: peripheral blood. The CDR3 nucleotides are TGTGCCACCGGACAGCTTGAAAACTATGGCTACACCTTC. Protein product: CATGQLENYGYTF.